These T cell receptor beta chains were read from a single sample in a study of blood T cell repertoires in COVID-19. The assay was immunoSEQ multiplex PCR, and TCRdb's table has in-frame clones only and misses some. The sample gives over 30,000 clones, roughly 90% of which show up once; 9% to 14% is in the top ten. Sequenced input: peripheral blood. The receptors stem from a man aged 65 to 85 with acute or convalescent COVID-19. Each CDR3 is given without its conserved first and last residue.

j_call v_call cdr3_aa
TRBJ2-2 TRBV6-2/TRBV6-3 ASSSDETGFTGELF
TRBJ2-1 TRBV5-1 ASSLEAGYNEQF
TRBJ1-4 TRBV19 ASSPTGGKEKLF
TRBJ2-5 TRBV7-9 ASSRLAGLETQY
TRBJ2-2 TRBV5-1 ASSLVTGGTGELF
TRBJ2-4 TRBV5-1 ASSAGTGDKNIQY
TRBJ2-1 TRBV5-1 ASSLAGNGARNEQF
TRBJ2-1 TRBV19 ASSLGTANEQF
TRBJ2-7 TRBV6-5 ASSPLVGQY
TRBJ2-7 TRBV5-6 ASSQLAGGPYEQY
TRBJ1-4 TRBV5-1 ASAAQGVGEKLF
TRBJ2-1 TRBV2 ASSRDRGRNNEQF
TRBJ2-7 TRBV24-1 ATSDNTGYEQY
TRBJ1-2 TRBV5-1 PQATGDAYGYT
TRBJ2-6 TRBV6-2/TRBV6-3 ASSLSGANVLT
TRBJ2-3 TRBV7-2 ASSFPTSGSGRAEDTQY
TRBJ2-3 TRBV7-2 ASSFRREPGTDTQY